This TCR beta chain was obtained from a study of blood T cell repertoires in COVID-19. Study at large: Samples of COVID-19 (acute and convalescent) were obtained from the United States, Italy and Spain.

Across over 20 US areas, participants ranged in age from about 18 to 100 years. Donors of Cohort 3 who recovered were those that had two negative PCRs, clearance, or symptom resolution. TCRdb keeps only in-frame clones here, not all; method: immunoSEQ multiplex PCR. This table holds a few hundred thousand clones, about nine tenths found once. The CDR3 sequence is 14 residues long. J lost 9 bases, V lost 2 bases, and 5 bases had no gene match. CDR1 is MNHEY, CDR2 SMNVEV, per germline (reference sequence). What was sequenced was PBMCs or T cells enriched from blood (not recorded which). The receptor's source is a middle-aged woman who had recovered from COVID-19. The rearrangement joins TRBV27 to TRBJ1-5; 9 nucleotides line up with TRBD1. The CDR3 bases are TGTGCCAGCAGTTTAGGACAGGGGTTATTGCCCCAGCATTTT. This encodes CASSLGQGLLPQHF.